This entry lists 24 T cell receptor beta chains sequenced from one sample in a study of T-cell reconstitution after alpha-beta-depleted transplantation in children. Researchers prepared the TCRbeta library using unique molecular identifiers, the study reports. A single record per CDR3 protein comes from TCRdb applying MiXCR to the PCR reads. In the table there are about 540,000 distinct CDR3 sequences, around 27% of which are singletons. The sample here was PBMCs, taken before TCRalphabeta/CD19-depleted stem cell transplant. The receptor set was obtained from a boy younger than two with Wiskott-Aldrich syndrome, due to receive a stem cell transplant.

J is TRBJ2-5 and V is TRBV7-2; 11 nucleotides line up with TRBD2. The CDR3 covers 17 residues. Germline values: CDR1 SGHTA, CDR2 FQGNSA. Trimming took 6 bases from V and 5 from J; bases not matched to a gene: 14. The CDR3 DNA reads as TGTGCCAGCAGGCCAGTGGGTAGCGGGAGGGCCGGGGAGACCCAGTACTTC. Translating gives CASRPVGSGRAGETQYF. The whole variable domain, remainder taken from reference TRBV7-2 and TRBJ2-5, is GAGVSQSPSNKVTEKGKDVELRCDPISGHTALYWYRQSLGQGLEFLIYFQGNSAPDKSGLPSDRFSAERTGGSVSTLTIQRTQQEDSAVYLCASRPVGSGRAGETQYFGPGTRLLVL.

The chain combines TRBV5-1 with TRBJ2-1, with a tentative D call TRBD2 (6 bases). Looked up from germline, CDR1 is SGHRS and CDR2 is YFSETQ. V dropped 4 bases and J dropped 0 bases, with 14 bases sitting between them. The CDR3 is 16 residues long. The CDR3 DNA reads as TGCGCCAGCAGCACGGGACTCCCGAGCTCCTACAATGAGCAGTTCTTC. Translated, it gives CASSTGLPSSYNEQFF.

This clonotype has only a few counts. J is TRBJ2-5 and V is TRBV9; D unresolved. Germline loops: CDR1 SGDLS, CDR2 YYNGEE. The CDR3 runs to 14 residues. Deletions cut 0 bases from V and 0 bases from J, with 6 bases between. CDR3 DNA: TGTGCCAGCAGCGTAGTTTCGAACCAAGAGACCCAGTACTTC. It translates to CASSVVSNQETQYF.

This clonotype was picked up a small number of times. This sequence joins TRBV15 and TRBJ2-5; D not certain. Trimming shortened V by 0 bases and J by 2 bases, and 7 bases separated the two germline ends. Germline CDR1 LNHNV, CDR2 YYDKDF (reference sequence). The CDR3 spans 14 residues. The CDR3: CATSRDVAQETQYF. CDR3 sequence (DNA): TGTGCCACCAGCAGAGATGTTGCACAAGAGACCCAGTACTTC.

J is TRBJ2-5 and V is TRBV5-1; D call uncertain. Germline V gene data show CDR1 as SGHRS and CDR2 as YFSETQ. The CDR3 totals 14 residues. Trimming left V 1 base short and J 7 bases short, with 14 bases between. The CDR3 reads CASSLFRPEVTQYF. CDR3 DNA sequence: TGCGCCAGCAGCTTGTTCCGGCCAGAGGTGACCCAGTACTTC.

This clonotype has just a few counts. This chain uses TRBV20-1 with TRBJ2-3; D ambiguous. The germline gives CDR1 DFQATT, CDR2 SNEGSKA (reference sequence). CDR3 length equals 11 residues. V was pared by 2 bases and J by 2 bases, with 2 bases between. The CDR3 sequence is CSARLTDTQYF. In DNA form, the CDR3 reads TGCAGTGCTAGACTCACAGATACGCAGTATTTT.

This clonotype was seen a handful of times. The CDR3 nucleotides read TGCGCCAGCAGCCCGGACAGGCCACCCTACGAGCAGTACTTC. As protein: CASSPDRPPYEQYF. The gene calls are TRBV5-1 and TRBJ2-7; 7 nucleotides agree with TRBD1. The CDR3 consists of 14 residues. The V gene end was trimmed by 4 bases and the J gene end by 2 bases; junction bases not matched to a gene: 6. Germline V lookup: CDR1 SGHRS, CDR2 YFSETQ.

V is TRBV30 and J is TRBJ1-1, with D possibly TRBD1 on 5 matching bases. The CDR3 has 12 amino acids. Trimming left V 7 bases short and J 1 base short, with 10 bases between. Looked up from germline, CDR1 is GTSNPN and CDR2 is SVGIG (reference sequence). CDR3 coding DNA: TGTGCCTCGGGACGGGCGAACACTGAAGCTTTCTTT. Encoded protein: CASGRANTEAFF.

There are a few counts of this clonotype. The V and J genes are TRBV20-1 and TRBJ1-1; D unresolved. The CDR3 covers 10 residues. V was trimmed by 3 bases and J by 4 bases, leaving 3 bases between them. The germline CDR1 and CDR2 sequences are DFQATT and SNEGSKA (reference sequence). The CDR3 DNA reads as TGCAGTGCTAGGGGCACTGAAGCTTTCTTT. Residues: CSARGTEAFF.

This clonotype was picked up a small number of times. CDR3 sequence reads: CASSLGMGDNPYF. The DNA of the CDR3 is TGTGCCAGCAGTTTGGGGATGGGCGACAATCCGTACTTC. The J gene is TRBJ2-7, the V gene TRBV12-3 or TRBV12-4, with no clear D. The germline V and J ends were trimmed by 3 bases and 12 bases, with 18 bases remaining between them. This CDR3 has 13 amino acids.

The V gene is TRBV5-1, the J gene TRBJ2-7; the D gene is possibly TRBD1 (5 bases). V was trimmed by 5 bases and J by 6 bases, leaving 15 bases between them. The CDR3 has 13 amino acids. The V gene's germline CDR1 is SGHRS and CDR2 YFSETQ. CDR3 in amino acids: CASRPGPRGEQYF. As DNA, the CDR3 is TGCGCCAGCAGACCAGGGCCACGAGGCGAGCAGTACTTC.

This clonotype was detected only a few times. J is TRBJ2-1 and V is TRBV29-1; TRBD2 matches 11 bases. Germline V gene sequence: CDR1 SQVTM, CDR2 ANQGSEA. The CDR3 totals 13 residues. With 3 bases clipped from V and 7 bases from J, the junction kept 2 bases outside the gene matches. Written as DNA, the CDR3 is TGCAGCGTTGATAGCGGGAGGGTAAATGAGCAGTTCTTC. Protein product: CSVDSGRVNEQFF.

V gene TRBV28 combines with J gene TRBJ2-1; D gene uncertain. V dropped 5 bases and J dropped 7 bases, with 9 bases sitting between them. The CDR3 length is 12 residues. Germline lookup yields CDR1 MDHEN and CDR2 SYDVKM. CDR3 region: CASSHDGNEQFF. The CDR3 nucleotides read TGTGCCAGCAGTCATGACGGTAATGAGCAGTTCTTC.

In its sample, this clonotype was seen a few times. The gene calls are TRBV3-1 and TRBJ2-1; 8 positions match TRBD2. Germline CDR1 LGHDT, CDR2 YNNKEL (reference sequence). This CDR3 is 14 amino acids long. J lost 12 bases, V lost 2 bases, and 9 bases had no gene match. CDR3 in DNA: TGTGCCAGCAGCCAACCGGGGACTAGAAGTTGGCAGTTCTTC. This encodes CASSQPGTRSWQFF.

J is TRBJ2-3 and V is TRBV5-1, with TRBD1 matching 7 bases. This CDR3 contains 15 residues. The J segment lost 2 bases and the V segment lost 4 bases, leaving 7 bases of the junction unmatched. Germline V CDR1 and CDR2: SGHRS, YFSETQ. The CDR3 protein is CASSTMTGSTDTQYF. In DNA, the CDR3 is TGCGCCAGCAGCACTATGACAGGGTCCACAGATACGCAGTATTTT.

The V call is TRBV28, the J call TRBJ1-6; D is ambiguous. The CDR3 runs 15 residues. CDR1 and CDR2 (germline): MDHEN, SYDVKM. V lost 3 bases and J lost 15, with 21 bases in between. The CDR3 loop reads CASSFPQVRNGGLHF. In DNA, the CDR3 is TGTGCCAGCAGTTTCCCGCAGGTCCGGAATGGTGGCCTCCACTTT.

Worth noting for this clonotype: Relative to the germline gene, one junction end is altered; a read error may explain this. The chain is built from TRBV10-1 and TRBJ2-7; D tentatively fits TRBD1 or TRBD2 (5 bases each). CDR3 length: 15 amino acids. Looked up from germline, CDR1 is WNHNN and CDR2 is SYGVQD (reference sequence). The CDR3 is CASSGGPSFGDEQYF. CDR3 DNA: TGCGCCAGCAGTGGGGGTCCGAGCTTCGGGGACGAGCAGTACTTT.

This chain connects TRBV9 to TRBJ2-3; D gene unclear. CDR1 and CDR2 from the germline V gene are SGDLS and YYNGEE. This CDR3 contains 13 residues. V was trimmed by 1 base and J by 2 bases, leaving 5 bases between them. The CDR3 sequence: CASSVQVTDTQYF. CDR3 DNA: TGTGCCAGCAGCGTACAGGTCACAGATACGCAGTATTTT.

V and J are TRBV5-1 and TRBJ2-5; a weak D match, TRBD2 (6 bases). Trimming stripped 3 bases from V and 4 bases from J, with 16 bases between. The CDR3 extends over 15 amino acids. Germline loops: CDR1 SGHRS, CDR2 YFSETQ. In DNA, the CDR3 is TGCGCCAGCAGCTACGGCTGGCAGGGAGGAGAGACCCAGTACTTC. It specifies CASSYGWQGGETQYF.

The rearrangement uses TRBV4-1 and TRBJ2-2; no firm D call. Trimming stripped 1 base from V and 6 bases from J, with 9 bases between. This CDR3 region has 14 residues. In germline, CDR1 is MGHRA, CDR2 YSYEKL. The CDR3 spells CASSQVFRAGELFF. CDR3 nucleotide sequence: TGCGCCAGCAGCCAAGTCTTTAGGGCCGGGGAGCTGTTTTTT.

This clonotype was picked up a small number of times. The chain employs TRBV5-1 and TRBJ2-1; D is perhaps TRBD1 or TRBD2 (7 bases each). CDR1 SGHRS and CDR2 YFSETQ come from the germline V gene. V was cut by 0 bases and J by 0 bases, with 16 bases left in between. CDR3 length: 18 residues. CDR3 protein: CASSLAQGGGFSYNEQFF. The CDR3 bases are TGCGCCAGCAGCTTGGCCCAGGGGGGAGGGTTCTCCTACAATGAGCAGTTCTTC.

The rearrangement joins TRBV7-2 to TRBJ2-1, with D unclear. Looked up from germline, CDR1 is SGHTA and CDR2 is FQGNSA. V was shortened by 0 bases and J by 9 bases, with 3 bases between the two germline ends. The CDR3 runs to 11 residues. CDR3 in amino acids: CASSLAVEQFF. CDR3 nucleotide sequence: TGTGCCAGCAGCTTAGCGGTTGAGCAGTTCTTC.

V is TRBV6-1 and J is TRBJ2-3, with TRBD2 as a possible D gene (5 bases). The CDR3 has 15 amino acids. Per germline, CDR1 MNHNS and CDR2 SASEGT. V lost 3 bases and J 4 bases, leaving 14 bases between the germline ends. Written as DNA, the CDR3 is TGTGCCAGCAGTGACCCTAGGAGGAACGCAGATACGCAGTATTTT. Its translation is CASSDPRRNADTQYF.

The chain's CDR3 is CASSQGAGGGEQYF. CDR3 DNA: TGTGCCAGCAGCCAAGGAGCGGGAGGCGGCGAGCAGTACTTC. V usage is TRBV3-1 and J usage is TRBJ2-7; 9 bases agree with TRBD2. Germline V gene sequence: CDR1 LGHDT, CDR2 YNNKEL (reference sequence). The CDR3 sequence is 14 residues long. V was clipped by 1 base and J by 6 bases; unmatched bases: 4.